This paragraph covers one T cell receptor (beta chain) sequence. TCRdb's table, derived via immunoSEQ multiplex PCR, lists solely in-frame clones and lacks some. The data show several thousand clones, approximately 85% seen once. After pathologic assessment, macro-dissection selected premalignant or tumor cells for extraction. The data were obtained in a study of immune evolution from preneoplasia to lung adenocarcinoma. The CDR3 consists of 14 residues. V dropped 6 bases and J dropped 1 base, with 12 bases sitting between them. The germline V gene has CDR1 MNHEY and CDR2 SVGAGI. The sequencing input was FFPE invasive lung adenocarcinoma tissue. The TCR was taken from a person aged 50-59 years with lung adenocarcinoma. The V and J genes are TRBV6-5 and TRBJ1-1; weak D call: TRBD1 (5 bases). For the CDR3, the DNA is TGTGCCAGCAGACCGGGACTCCAGAACACTGAAGCTTTCTTT. Translated, it gives CASRPGLQNTEAFF.